The 15 T cell receptor beta chains presented below share a single source sample, sequenced in a study of T-cell memory formation after mild COVID-19. From the 5' RACE reads, TCRdb called clonotypes with MiXCR, one entry per CDR3 protein. This table has roughly 340,000 distinct CDR3 sequences, 20% to 25% appearing once. The sequenced sample consisted of PBMCs or a T cell subset sorted from them (not recorded which). All receptors derive from a man aged 18 to 29 who had mild COVID-19 (a few samples of this study predate the infection). Cell type and time point are not known.

This clonotype has a handful of counts. The chain joins TRBV6-5 to TRBJ2-1; a possible D gene is TRBD2 (6 bases). CDR1 is MNHEY and CDR2 is SVGAGI in the germline V gene. V gave up 0 bases and J gave up 4 bases, with 19 bases separating them. The CDR3 has 18 amino acids. This CDR3 is CASSYSSPGGGFYNEQFF. CDR3 DNA sequence: TGTGCCAGCAGTTACTCTAGCCCCGGTGGGGGGTTTTACAATGAGCAGTTCTTC.

The gene calls are TRBV7-3 and TRBJ2-1; TRBD2 aligns across 10 bases. The CDR3 is 16 residues long. The V segment lost 0 bases and the J segment 6 bases; nucleotides outside the gene matches: 5. Germline CDR1 and CDR2: SGHTA and FQGTGA. The CDR3 sequence: CASSLTRAGGINEQFF. CDR3 bases: TGTGCCAGCAGCTTAACGAGAGCGGGGGGGATCAATGAGCAGTTCTTC.

This clonotype was found a few times. The rearrangement uses TRBV12-3 or TRBV12-4 and TRBJ1-5, with D possibly being TRBD1 (6 bases). CDR3 size: 14 residues. Trimming left V 4 bases short and J 7 bases short, with 14 bases between. CDR3 nucleotides: TGTGCCAGCAGTTCCGGGGGGGCGGAACAGCCCCAGCATTTT. Translated, it gives CASSSGGAEQPQHF.

The rearrangement links TRBV20-1 to TRBJ2-5; 9 nucleotides match TRBD1. The length of the CDR3 is 15 residues. Germline CDR1 reads DFQATT; CDR2 reads SNEGSKA (reference sequence). The V and J ends lost 5 bases and 0 bases, in that order; junction bases with no gene match: 7. CDR3 sequence (DNA): TGCAGTGCTGAAAAAGACAGGGGGAACCAAGAGACCCAGTACTTC. Encoded protein: CSAEKDRGNQETQYF.

The table lists this clonotype with a few counts. The rearrangement uses TRBV27 and TRBJ1-2, with D possibly matching TRBD1 (6 bases). Germline loops: CDR1 MNHEY, CDR2 SMNVEV (reference sequence). Trimming took 8 bases from V and 6 from J, leaving 13 bases between them. The CDR3 extends over 12 amino acids. The CDR3 protein is CASGDGGHGYTF. The CDR3 DNA follows: TGTGCCAGCGGGGACGGGGGCCATGGCTACACCTTC.

This chain uses TRBV4-3 with TRBJ1-1, with unresolved D. Trimming removed 0 bases at V and 0 bases at J, with 11 bases between. The CDR3 is 16 residues long. Looked up from germline, CDR1 is LGHNA and CDR2 is YSLEER. Here the CDR3 reads CASSQEAKSMNTEAFF. The CDR3 DNA follows: TGCGCCAGCAGCCAAGAAGCAAAGAGCATGAACACTGAAGCTTTCTTT.

This clonotype has just a few counts. The chain couples TRBV5-1 to TRBJ1-1; D is unclear. The CDR3 covers 15 residues. In germline, CDR1 is SGHRS, CDR2 YFSETQ. Trimming cost V 1 base and J 1 base, with 11 bases left between them. CDR3 loop: CASSLSSPKNTEAFF. The DNA for the CDR3 is TGCGCCAGCAGCTTGTCCAGTCCTAAGAACACTGAAGCTTTCTTT.

The genes are TRBV29-1 and TRBJ1-2; D not certain. Germline V CDR1 and CDR2: SQVTM, ANQGSEA. This CDR3 is 11 amino acids long. V was clipped by 3 bases and J by 5 bases, with 7 bases between them. In DNA, the CDR3 is TGCAGCGTTGAGGGAGGGTATGGCTACACCTTC. This codes for CSVEGGYGYTF.

The chain carries TRBV12-3 or TRBV12-4 and TRBJ1-1; no firm D call. The CDR3 sequence is 13 residues long. Trimming left V 2 bases short and J 8 bases short, with 12 bases between. The CDR3 DNA follows: TGTGCCAGCAGTTTAAATGGCGGCGTGGAAGCTTTCTTT. This codes for CASSLNGGVEAFF.

CDR3 coding DNA: TGCAGTGCTAGAGTTCCTAGCGGGAGCACAGATACGCAGTATTTT. Amino acids: CSARVPSGSTDTQYF. J is TRBJ2-3 and V is TRBV20-1, with 8 bases fitting TRBD2. The CDR3 has 15 amino acids. Germline V lookup: CDR1 DFQATT, CDR2 SNEGSKA (reference sequence). V lost 1 base, J lost 0 bases, and 3 bases stayed unmatched.

This clonotype occurred a few times. J is TRBJ1-4 and V is TRBV28; D is ambiguous. Trimming removed 8 bases from V and 2 bases from J, with 9 bases in between. Germline V gene lookup returns CDR1 MDHEN and CDR2 SYDVKM. The CDR3 spans 13 residues. This CDR3 is CASRGVTNEKLFF. As DNA, the CDR3 is TGTGCCAGCCGGGGAGTGACTAATGAAAAACTGTTTTTT.

This clonotype was recorded a few times. This sequence joins TRBV5-1 and TRBJ2-7; the D gene is possibly TRBD2 (6 bases). This CDR3 has 13 amino acids. Trimming shortened V by 3 bases and J by 6 bases, and 13 bases separated the two germline ends. Germline values: CDR1 SGHRS, CDR2 YFSETQ. The CDR3 loop reads CASSYGTSSEQYV. The DNA for the CDR3 is TGCGCCAGCAGCTACGGGACTTCTTCCGAGCAGTACGTC.

This clonotype was recorded a few times. The gene calls are TRBV10-3 and TRBJ2-1; possibly TRBD1 for D (5 bases). The CDR3 is 14 residues long. In germline, CDR1 is ENHRY, CDR2 SYGVKD. Between the trimmed V and J ends, which lost 6 bases and 5 bases, there was a span of 14 bases. The CDR3 is CAIRTFDSHNEQFF. The CDR3 region has the DNA TGTGCCATCAGGACTTTCGACAGCCACAATGAGCAGTTCTTC.

In its sample, this clonotype was seen a few times. This chain connects TRBV12-3 or TRBV12-4 to TRBJ2-3, with no clear D. Trimming removed 3 bases from V and 4 bases from J, with 17 bases in between. This CDR3 comprises 16 residues. DNA of the CDR3: TGTGCCAGCAGTTTCGCTCAGGTCCCTAGGGCAGATACGCAGTATTTT. Protein: CASSFAQVPRADTQYF.

A few counts support this clonotype. This chain links TRBV5-1 with TRBJ1-5; 8 positions match TRBD1. V shed 4 bases, J shed 5 bases, and the junction held 5 bases outside the gene matches. Germline assignment: CDR1 SGHRS and CDR2 YFSETQ. The CDR3 spans 14 residues. Here the CDR3 reads CASSPGQGDQPQHF. The DNA of the CDR3 is TGCGCCAGCAGCCCCGGACAGGGCGATCAGCCCCAGCATTTT.